The 25 T cell receptor beta chains given below trace back to one sample, sequenced in a study of identical twins. In TCRdb, the 5' RACE reads were re-called with MiXCR into one record per CDR3 protein. Of about 240,000 distinct CDR3 sequences in the sample, approximately 10% were seen once. The sample comprised memory T cells sorted from blood. These receptors were collected from a man in his fifties in good health.

This clonotype was detected ten times or more. The rearrangement joins TRBV7-2 to TRBJ2-7, with unresolved D. The V gene lost 5 bases and the J gene lost 7 bases, with 9 bases spanning the gap. The CDR3 has 11 residues. Germline V gene sequence: CDR1 SGHTA, CDR2 FQGNSA. The CDR3 loop reads CASSQSREQYF. The DNA for the CDR3 is TGTGCCAGCAGCCAAAGTCGGGAGCAGTACTTC.

This clonotype has ten or more counts. The chain links TRBV20-1 to TRBJ1-1; no clear D. Germline CDR1 is DFQATT and CDR2 is SNEGSKA (reference sequence). With 5 bases removed from V and 1 base from J, the gap between germline ends came to 5 bases. The CDR3 totals 11 residues. CDR3 in amino acids: CSAVKNTEAFF. CDR3 DNA sequence: TGCAGTGCTGTCAAGAACACTGAAGCTTTCTTT.

The V call is TRBV6-2 or TRBV6-3, the J call TRBJ2-1; D not resolved. Trimming took off 2 bases at V and 6 bases at J, with 11 bases between the two ends. CDR1 and CDR2 from the germline V gene are MNHEY and SVGEGT. The CDR3 is 14 amino acids. In DNA, the CDR3 is TGTGCCAGCAGTTACGAATTTGGCGGCAATGAGCAGTTCTTC. It yields the protein CASSYEFGGNEQFF.

The J gene is TRBJ1-1, the V gene TRBV15; D gene uncertain. The CDR3 spans 15 residues. The ends were cut back, 0 bases at V and 1 base at J, with 9 bases in the middle. Germline V CDR1 and CDR2: LNHNV, YYDKDF (reference sequence). The CDR3 region is CATSRDSQTNTEAFF. The CDR3 DNA reads TGTGCCACCAGCAGAGATTCACAGACGAACACTGAAGCTTTCTTT.

This clonotype was seen a handful of times. The chain combines TRBV2 with TRBJ2-3; TRBD2 is a possible D gene (6 bases). In germline, CDR1 is SNHLY, CDR2 FYNNEI. The CDR3 sequence is 15 residues long. The V end lost 4 bases, the J end lost 0 bases, and 11 bases lay between the germline ends. The CDR3 loop is CASSAYSGSTDTQYF. CDR3 nucleotide sequence: TGTGCCAGCAGTGCGTATAGCGGCAGCACAGATACGCAGTATTTT. The entire variable domain, with the rest obtained from reference TRBV2 and TRBJ2-3, is as follows: EPEVTQTPSHQVTQMGQEVILRCVPISNHLYFYWYRQILGQKVEFLVSFYNNEISEKSEIFDDQFSVERPDGSNFTLKIRSTKLEDSAMYFCASSAYSGSTDTQYFGPGTRLTVL.

This clonotype was found many times. This rearrangement joins TRBV4-1 to TRBJ1-6; no clear D gene. Trimming stripped 0 bases from V and 0 bases from J, with 3 bases between. CDR1 is MGHRA and CDR2 is YSYEKL in the germline V gene. This CDR3 has 15 amino acids. This CDR3 is CASSQDSSYNSPLHF. DNA of the CDR3: TGCGCCAGCAGCCAAGACAGCTCCTATAATTCACCCCTCCACTTT.

CDR3 region: CASSSDARPTDTQYF. The DNA of the CDR3 is TGTGCCAGCAGTAGTGATGCGAGGCCGACAGATACGCAGTATTTT. This chain links TRBV6-4 with TRBJ2-3; D gene uncertain. V was trimmed by 5 bases and J by 3 bases, leaving 15 bases between them. This CDR3 has 15 amino acids. Per germline, CDR1 MRHNA and CDR2 SNTAGT.

This clonotype was seen repeatedly, ten times or more. The chain recombines TRBV29-1 with TRBJ2-1; 8 bases line up with TRBD2. This CDR3 is 14 amino acids long. Germline-derived CDR1 and CDR2 are SQVTM and ANQGSEA. J lost 3 bases, V lost 3 bases, and 4 bases had no gene match. For the CDR3, the DNA is TGCAGCGTTGATCGGGGGGGTTTCTACAATGAGCAGTTCTTC. Protein: CSVDRGGFYNEQFF.

The V call is TRBV5-1, the J call TRBJ2-7; 9 positions match TRBD1. CDR3 length: 15 residues. V lost 1 base and J lost 5; bases outside the gene matches: 7. Germline V gene data show CDR1 as SGHRS and CDR2 as YFSETQ. CDR3 residues: CASSLRGQGLNEQYF. The CDR3 DNA is TGCGCCAGCAGCTTGAGGGGACAGGGTTTGAACGAGCAGTACTTC. Using reference TRBV5-1 and TRBJ2-7 for the parts outside the CDR3, the full variable domain is KAGVTQTPRYLIKTRGQQVTLSCSPISGHRSVSWYQQTPGQGLQFLFEYFSETQRNKGNFPGRFSGRQFSNSRSEMNVSTLELGDSALYLCASSLRGQGLNEQYFGPGTRLTVT.

This clonotype appeared a few times. The chain uses TRBV6-2 or TRBV6-3 and TRBJ2-1, with D possibly being TRBD2 (6 bases). CDR1 is MNHEY, CDR2 SVGEGT, per germline. Trimming left V 4 bases short and J 8 bases short, with 21 bases between. This CDR3 is built from 16 residues. CDR3 in DNA: TGTGCCAGCAGTTCCACTAGTGGGAGGATGATCTATGAGCAGTTCTTC. Translating it yields CASSSTSGRMIYEQFF.

This sequence joins TRBV19 and TRBJ2-7; D uncertain. This CDR3 spans 13 amino acids. Trimming stripped 3 bases from V and 1 base from J, with 7 bases between. CDR1 is LNHDA, CDR2 SQIVND, per germline (reference sequence). The CDR3 DNA reads as TGTGCCAGTAGTATCCGGCAGTCCTACGAGCAGTACTTC. This codes for CASSIRQSYEQYF.

In its sample, this clonotype was seen many times. This chain uses TRBV7-2 with TRBJ2-7; 8 nucleotides agree with TRBD2. CDR3 length: 13 residues. V gave up 6 bases and J gave up 5 bases; unmatched junction bases: 6. The germline CDR1 and CDR2 sequences are SGHTA and FQGNSA. Here the CDR3 DNA reads TGTGCCAGCAGTCGCAATAGCGGGAACGAGCAGTACTTC. Translated: CASSRNSGNEQYF.

This chain connects TRBV6-1 to TRBJ2-1, with 11 bases identical to TRBD1. This CDR3 region has 14 residues. Germline assignment: CDR1 MNHNS and CDR2 SASEGT. The ends lost 5 bases at V and 6 bases at J; junction bases unmatched: 3. CDR3 nucleotide sequence: TGTGCCAGCAGTCAGGGGACAGGGGGCAATGAGCAGTTCTTC. It codes for CASSQGTGGNEQFF.

This clonotype was counted many times. The chain employs TRBV9 and TRBJ1-4, with D possibly TRBD1 on 6 matching bases. V lost 4 bases and J lost 7, with 17 bases in between. Germline CDR1 is SGDLS and CDR2 is YYNGEE. The CDR3 is made up of 15 amino acids. The CDR3 DNA follows: TGTGCCAGCAGCTCACTGGAAAGGGGGAGTGAAAAACTGTTTTTT. It codes for CASSSLERGSEKLFF.

This clonotype has only a few counts. This chain links TRBV29-1 with TRBJ2-2, with 10 bases matching TRBD1. The length of the CDR3 is 13 residues. Germline V lookup: CDR1 SQVTM, CDR2 ANQGSEA. V gave up 6 bases and J gave up 7 bases; unmatched junction bases: 5. CDR3 sequence (DNA): TGCAGCGTACGACAGGGGGCCGGCGGGGAGCTGTTTTTT. Its protein is CSVRQGAGGELFF.

This clonotype was counted a few times. The chain combines TRBV20-1 with TRBJ1-5; D remains ambiguous. Germline CDR1 reads DFQATT; CDR2 reads SNEGSKA (reference sequence). This CDR3 comprises 13 residues. Trimming left V 4 bases short and J 3 bases short, with 10 bases between. The CDR3 coding sequence is TGCAGTGCTAATAGGCGGTACAATCAGCCCCAGCATTTT. Encoded protein: CSANRRYNQPQHF.

The chain employs TRBV27 and TRBJ1-2; 9 bases line up with TRBD1. CDR1 and CDR2 (germline): MNHEY, SMNVEV (reference sequence). V was pared by 8 bases and J by 2 bases, with 9 bases of the junction left unmatched. CDR3 size: 15 residues. CDR3 nucleotide sequence: TGTGCCAGCCAGGAGGGGACAGGGACCAACTATGGCTACACCTTC. It encodes CASQEGTGTNYGYTF.

The rearrangement joins TRBV7-2 to TRBJ2-7; weak D call: TRBD2 (6 bases). V was shortened by 5 bases and J by 3 bases, with 11 bases between the two germline ends. This CDR3 is built from 13 residues. The germline V gene encodes CDR1 SGHTA and CDR2 FQGNSA. The CDR3: CASSLDGGYEQYF. CDR3 DNA sequence: TGTGCCAGCAGCCTCGACGGGGGCTACGAGCAGTACTTC.

This clonotype turned up a few times. The chain recombines TRBV4-3 with TRBJ2-1; 12 bases line up with TRBD2. There are 15 residues in the CDR3. J lost 7 bases, V lost 1 base, and 2 bases had no gene match. Germline assignment: CDR1 LGHNA and CDR2 YSLEER. The CDR3 sequence: CASSQVGTSGNEQFF. Written as DNA, the CDR3 is TGCGCCAGCAGCCAAGTGGGGACTAGCGGGAATGAGCAGTTCTTC.

A few counts support this clonotype. The V gene is TRBV20-1, the J gene TRBJ1-1, with D possibly being TRBD1 (6 bases). Per germline, CDR1 DFQATT and CDR2 SNEGSKA (reference sequence). Trimming took off 5 bases at V and 1 base at J, with 11 bases between the two ends. CDR3 length: 13 residues. CDR3 sequence: CSAAQGWNTEAFF. The CDR3 DNA follows: TGCAGTGCTGCACAGGGTTGGAACACTGAAGCTTTCTTT.

The rearrangement links TRBV20-1 to TRBJ2-4; 9 positions agree with TRBD2. The germline V gene has CDR1 DFQATT and CDR2 SNEGSKA (reference sequence). V lost 0 bases to trimming and J lost 12 bases; unmatched junction nucleotides: 6. This CDR3 comprises 13 residues. The CDR3 spells CSAREGREGPQYF. The DNA for the CDR3 is TGCAGTGCTAGAGAGGGGCGGGAGGGCCCTCAGTACTTC.

This clonotype was seen more than once but under ten times. This sequence joins TRBV12-3 or TRBV12-4 and TRBJ2-5, with 7 bases identical to TRBD1. The ends lost 2 bases at V and 1 base at J; junction bases unmatched: 4. CDR3 length equals 15 residues. This chain's CDR3 is CASSLRGTVQETQYF. CDR3 nucleotide sequence: TGTGCCAGCAGTTTAAGGGGGACAGTCCAAGAGACCCAGTACTTC.

This sequence joins TRBV4-3 and TRBJ2-7, with TRBD2 matching over 7 bases. This CDR3 contains 17 residues. Germline V gene lookup returns CDR1 LGHNA and CDR2 YSLEER. With V trimmed by 1 base and J by 0 bases, 9 bases remained unmatched. The CDR3 sequence: CASSQAARGSGSYEQYF. DNA of the CDR3: TGCGCCAGCAGCCAAGCCGCCCGCGGGAGTGGCTCCTACGAGCAGTACTTC.

The V and J genes are TRBV10-3 and TRBJ2-2; 9 nucleotides align to TRBD1. This CDR3 spans 16 amino acids. Germline values: CDR1 ENHRY, CDR2 SYGVKD. The trim removed 6 bases at V and 6 bases at J, leaving 11 bases unmatched. CDR3 protein: CAISQGQGRGSGELFF. CDR3 bases: TGTGCCATCAGCCAGGGACAGGGAAGGGGCTCCGGGGAGCTGTTTTTT.

This clonotype was seen a handful of times. The chain uses TRBV7-8 and TRBJ2-7; the match to TRBD2 covers 11 bases. Germline lookup yields CDR1 SGHVS and CDR2 FQNEAQ. The trim removed 4 bases at V and 3 bases at J, leaving 8 bases unmatched. The CDR3 totals 16 residues. The CDR3 nucleotides are TGTGCCAGCAGCTCACTTGGTCTAGCGGGGGGCTACGAGCAGTACTTC. The encoded protein is CASSSLGLAGGYEQYF.